A selection of T cell receptor beta chains follows, all from one sample in a study of somatic mutations in cytotoxic T cells in rheumatoid arthritis. Produced via immunoSEQ multiplex PCR; TCRdb's table is partial and in-frame only. The sample carries approximately 13,000 clones, roughly 72% recorded once. The specimen was CD8+ T cells sorted from blood. The receptors shown here come from a man aged 65 to 85 in good health. The conserved cysteine and the conserved F or W are not part of the CDR3 here. The order of the fields is D gene, V gene, J gene, CDR3 protein. A D gene is named only where the DNA matches it firmly.

TRBD1	TRBV12-5	TRBJ2-1	ASGLPRQGQEGDEQF
NA	TRBV29-1	TRBJ2-7	SVRTPKYEQY
NA	TRBV7-9	TRBJ2-7	ASSPPAAYEQY
NA	TRBV7-9	TRBJ1-1	ASSWQVTEAF
NA	TRBV29-1	TRBJ1-1	SVDTGYTEAF
TRBD1	TRBV6-5	TRBJ1-2	ASSPDGTGIPGYT
NA	TRBV5-4	TRBJ2-1	ASSPYSFLGYNEQF
NA	TRBV27	TRBJ2-1	ASSLGSYNEQF
NA	TRBV2	TRBJ1-5	ASSVEGSNQPQH
NA	TRBV7-9	TRBJ1-4	ASSLVPPTNEKLF
TRBD2	TRBV7-9	TRBJ2-1	ASSLGREGEF
TRBD1	TRBV28	TRBJ2-7	ASHQGARSYEQY
NA	TRBV4-3	TRBJ2-1	ASSLGETTIYNEQF
TRBD1	TRBV5-6	TRBJ1-1	ASSLAGTGNTEAF
NA	TRBV6-1	TRBJ2-1	ASSEAAGDLAEQF
NA	TRBV28	TRBJ1-2	ASSFRGGYGYT
NA	TRBV7-9	TRBJ1-4	ASSLMDETTNEKLF
NA	TRBV28	TRBJ1-3	ASRLTLETGNTIY
NA	TRBV29-1	TRBJ2-7	SVGSSTFYEQY
NA	TRBV27	TRBJ1-6	ASSSRGSPLH
NA	TRBV27	TRBJ1-1	ASSLGLNTEAF
NA	TRBV6-6	TRBJ2-1	ASSPHSKRYEQF
NA	TRBV28	TRBJ2-2	ASSSPDGLNTGELF
NA	TRBV5-6	TRBJ2-7	ASSATGLYEQY
NA	TRBV19	TRBJ1-1	ASSIGAGISNTEAF
NA	TRBV11-1	TRBJ2-7	ASSWKQAYEQY
NA	TRBV30	TRBJ1-2	AWTGGRGNGYT
NA	TRBV29-1	TRBJ2-7	SVKPPDLPYEQY
NA	TRBV13	TRBJ2-1	ASSINTAGPLDEQF
TRBD1	TRBV9	TRBJ2-1	ASTNKGGTGGFDEQF
NA	TRBV6-6	TRBJ1-2	ASSTTNYGYT
TRBD1	TRBV15	TRBJ1-1	ATSSGDSFIPNTEAF
TRBD2	TRBV19	TRBJ2-1	ASSMEAGGYNEQF
NA	TRBV27	TRBJ1-5	ASSLSSPAVYSNQPQH
TRBD2	TRBV25-1	TRBJ2-7	ASSEFRAGGRDEQY
TRBD1	TRBV15	TRBJ1-5	ATSFRTGINQPQH
NA	TRBV11-2	TRBJ2-7	ASSSSTQGAHEQY
NA	TRBV28	TRBJ2-1	ASSLRGHEQF
TRBD1	TRBV2	TRBJ1-1	ATATGEAF
NA	TRBV7-9	TRBJ2-5	ASSSRAVPYQETQY
TRBD1	TRBV30	TRBJ1-6	AWSFTGASSPLH
NA	TRBV10-1	TRBJ2-7	ASSLTGPSYEQY
NA	TRBV27	TRBJ2-7	ASSLGTTYEQY
NA	TRBV19	TRBJ2-1	ASSIQGISYNEQF
NA	TRBV2	TRBJ2-2	ASSGGENTGELF
NA	TRBV6-1	TRBJ1-1	ASSETANEAF
NA	TRBV5-4	TRBJ1-5	ASSLDGQPPYQPQH